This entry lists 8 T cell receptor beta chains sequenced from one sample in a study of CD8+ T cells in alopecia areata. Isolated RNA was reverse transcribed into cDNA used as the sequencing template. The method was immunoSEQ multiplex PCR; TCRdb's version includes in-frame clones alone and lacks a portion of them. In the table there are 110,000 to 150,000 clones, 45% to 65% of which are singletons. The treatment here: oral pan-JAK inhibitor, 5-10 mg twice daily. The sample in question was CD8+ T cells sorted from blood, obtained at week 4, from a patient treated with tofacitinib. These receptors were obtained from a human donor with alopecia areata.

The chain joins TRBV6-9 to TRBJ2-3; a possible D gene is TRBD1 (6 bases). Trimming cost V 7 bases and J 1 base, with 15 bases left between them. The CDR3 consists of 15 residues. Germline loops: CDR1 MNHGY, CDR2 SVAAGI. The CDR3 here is CASNPLGARTDTQYF. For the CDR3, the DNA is TGTGCCAGCAATCCGTTGGGGGCCCGCACAGATACGCAGTATTTT.

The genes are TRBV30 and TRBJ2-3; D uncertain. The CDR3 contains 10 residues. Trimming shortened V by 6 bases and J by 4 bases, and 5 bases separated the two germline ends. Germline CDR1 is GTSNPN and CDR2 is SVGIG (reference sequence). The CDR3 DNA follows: TGTGCCTGTGCGGCAGATACGCAGTATTTT. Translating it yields CACAADTQYF.

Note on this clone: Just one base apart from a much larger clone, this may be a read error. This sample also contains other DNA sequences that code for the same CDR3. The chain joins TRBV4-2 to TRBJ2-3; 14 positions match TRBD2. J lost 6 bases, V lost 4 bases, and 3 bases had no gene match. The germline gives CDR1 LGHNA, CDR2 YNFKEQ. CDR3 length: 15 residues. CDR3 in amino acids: CASSPTSGGADTQYF. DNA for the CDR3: TGTGCCAGCAGCCCGACTAGCGGGGGGGCCGATACGCAGTATTTT.

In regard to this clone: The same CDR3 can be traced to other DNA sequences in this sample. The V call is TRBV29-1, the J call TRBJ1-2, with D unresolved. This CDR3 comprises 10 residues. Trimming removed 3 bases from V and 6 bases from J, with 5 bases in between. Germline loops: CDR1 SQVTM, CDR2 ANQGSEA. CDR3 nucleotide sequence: TGCAGCGTTGAGGGCAATGGCTACACCTTC. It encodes CSVEGNGYTF.

The CDR3: CASSHSSSGANVLTF. CDR3 nucleotide sequence: TGCGCCAGCAGCCACTCCAGCTCTGGGGCCAACGTCCTGACTTTC. This chain joins TRBV4-3 and TRBJ2-6; D unclear. The CDR3 runs to 15 residues. Germline CDR1 is LGHNA and CDR2 is YSLEER. V lost 3 bases and J lost 0, with 6 bases in between.

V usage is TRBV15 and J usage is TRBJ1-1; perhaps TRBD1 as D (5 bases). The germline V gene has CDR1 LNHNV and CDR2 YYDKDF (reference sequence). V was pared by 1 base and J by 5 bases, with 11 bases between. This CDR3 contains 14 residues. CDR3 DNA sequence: TGTGCCACCAGCAGAGCCCGGGGGAGGACTGAAGCTTTCTTT. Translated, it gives CATSRARGRTEAFF.

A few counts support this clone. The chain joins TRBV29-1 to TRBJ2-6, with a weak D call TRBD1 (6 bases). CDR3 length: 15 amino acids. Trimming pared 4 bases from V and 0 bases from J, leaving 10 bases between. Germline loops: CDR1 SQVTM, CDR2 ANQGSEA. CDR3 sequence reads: CSVAGATSGANVLTF. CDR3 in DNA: TGCAGCGTTGCAGGGGCAACCTCTGGGGCCAACGTCCTGACTTTC.

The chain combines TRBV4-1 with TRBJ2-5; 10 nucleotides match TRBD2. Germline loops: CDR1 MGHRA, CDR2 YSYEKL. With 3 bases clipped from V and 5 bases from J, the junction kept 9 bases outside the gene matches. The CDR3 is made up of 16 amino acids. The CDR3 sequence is CASSQEERGGLETQYF. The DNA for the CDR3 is TGCGCCAGCAGCCAGGAAGAGCGGGGGGGCTTGGAGACCCAGTACTTC.